This TCR beta chain came from a study of regulatory T cells in long-lasting Graves disease. The study's findings and limits: The study found TRBV28, TRBJ1-2 and TRBJ2-5 favored in persistent disease.

The sample holds many counts of this clonotype. Its antigen is currently unknown. Construction of TCR beta libraries relied on iRepertoire HTBI primers and on Arm-PCR targeting CDR3 regions. TCRdb re-called the multiplex PCR reads through MiXCR, storing one row per CDR3 protein. The table has fewer than 550,000 distinct CDR3 sequences, 15% to 20% seen once. Time point noted: newly diagnosed GD, antithyroid drugs for less than 3 months. The TCR library was made from RNA that had been extracted from PBMCs in TRIzol. CDR3 length: 12 amino acids. Looked up from germline, CDR1 is SQVTM and CDR2 is ANQGSEA. Trimming cost V 5 bases and J 2 bases, with 9 bases left between them. The sample was also linked to a second study, of T cells in Graves' hyperthyroidism and ophthalmopathy. From that report: Not enrolled were patients with uncontrolled infection, other autoimmune disease, pregnancy or lactation.

The rearrangement links TRBV29-1 to TRBJ1-2; D gene uncertain. The material sequenced was peripheral blood mononuclear cells (PBMCs), taken at new diagnosis, from a patient treated with antithyroid drugs. The source of this sequence is a woman aged 35-60 years with Graves disease. The CDR3 protein is CSVTALNYGYTF. The CDR3 DNA follows: TGCAGCGTTACCGCTCTGAACTATGGCTACACCTTC. Combining the CDR3 with reference TRBV29-1 and TRBJ1-2 gives the whole variable domain SAVISQKPSRDICQRGTSLTIQCQVDSQVTMMFWYRQQPGQSLTLIATANQGSEATYESGFVIDKFPISRPNLTFSTLTVSNMSPEDSSIYLCSVTALNYGYTFGSGTRLTVV.